Each of the 12 T cell receptor beta chains below was sequenced from the same sample in a study of control samples from healthy donors and cancer patients. Generated by immunoSEQ multiplex PCR, the TCRdb table keeps only in-frame clones and is missing some. In the table there are about 150,000 clones, 90% to 95% of which are singletons. Sequencing was performed on blood. These receptors were obtained from a man in his forties or fifties in good health.

V usage is TRBV7-9 and J usage is TRBJ1-1, with a weak D call TRBD1 (6 bases). V shed 5 bases and J shed 4 bases, with 14 bases lying between them. The CDR3 sequence is 14 residues long. Germline CDR1 is SEHNR and CDR2 is FQNEAQ (reference sequence). The CDR3 sequence is CASSPPWGATEAFF. CDR3 nucleotides: TGTGCCAGCAGCCCCCCTTGGGGGGCCACTGAAGCTTTCTTT.

This clone was detected once. The chain has TRBV13 and TRBJ2-7; 8 bases align to TRBD1. After removal of 3 bases from V and 7 bases from J, the junction contained 2 bases not matched to a gene. Per germline, CDR1 PRHDT and CDR2 FYEKMQ (reference sequence). CDR3 length: 12 amino acids. CDR3 sequence (DNA): TGTGCCAGCAGCTTCGGACAGGGAGAGCAGTACTTC. Translated: CASSFGQGEQYF.

This chain joins TRBV11-2 and TRBJ1-1; TRBD1 might be the D (5 bases). This CDR3 is built from 13 residues. Trimming removed 6 bases at V and 2 bases at J, with 10 bases between. Per the germline V gene, CDR1 is SGHAT and CDR2 is FQNNGV. Here the CDR3 DNA reads TGTGCCAGCAGACAGGTCGTCAACACTGAAGCTTTCTTT. This gives the protein CASRQVVNTEAFF.

The V and J genes are TRBV5-1 and TRBJ2-3; 10 bases line up with TRBD1. Germline CDR1 reads SGHRS; CDR2 reads YFSETQ. The CDR3 length is 16 residues. V gave up 4 bases and J gave up 2 bases; unmatched junction bases: 7. The CDR3 coding sequence is TGCGCCAGCAGCCCTGGACAGGGGGGATACACAGATACGCAGTATTTT. It is translated as CASSPGQGGYTDTQYF.

The chain recombines TRBV7-9 with TRBJ2-3, with D maybe TRBD2 (6 bases). V lost 5 bases, J lost 5 bases, and 8 bases lay in between. Germline loops: CDR1 SEHNR, CDR2 FQNEAQ (reference sequence). This CDR3 has 12 residues. The CDR3 region is CASSHSGDTQYF. For the CDR3, the DNA is TGTGCCAGCAGCCATAGCGGAGATACGCAGTATTTT.

The chain carries TRBV5-6 and TRBJ2-2; 10 bases fit TRBD2. Germline V gene data show CDR1 as SGHDT and CDR2 as YYEEEE. J was trimmed by 1 base and V by 4 bases; bases with no gene match: 1. This CDR3 comprises 15 residues. This chain's CDR3 is CASSRLAGNTGELFF. The CDR3 DNA reads as TGTGCCAGCAGCAGACTAGCGGGGAACACCGGGGAGCTGTTTTTT.

This chain uses TRBV12-3 or TRBV12-4 with TRBJ2-1; no reliable D call. CDR3 size: 12 residues. V shed 5 bases and J shed 10 bases, with 12 bases lying between them. The CDR3 sequence: CASSPPEVEQFF. Written as DNA, the CDR3 is TGTGCCAGCAGTCCACCTGAAGTCGAGCAGTTCTTC.

The rearrangement joins TRBV9 to TRBJ2-2; 12 positions match TRBD2. Germline V CDR1 and CDR2: SGDLS, YYNGEE. J was trimmed by 1 base and V by 5 bases; bases with no gene match: 0. The CDR3 loop spans 15 amino acids. The CDR3 DNA follows: TGTGCCAGCAGGGGACTAGCGGGGAACACCGGGGAGCTGTTTTTT. This encodes CASRGLAGNTGELFF.

In this sample, this clone turned up once. The V gene is TRBV9, the J gene TRBJ2-2; possible D gene TRBD2, 6 bases. Germline CDR1 and CDR2: SGDLS and YYNGEE. This CDR3 spans 17 amino acids. Deletions cut 1 base from V and 0 bases from J, with 13 bases between. CDR3: CASSVRVRGSNTGELFF. CDR3 bases: TGTGCCAGCAGCGTAAGGGTGCGGGGATCGAACACCGGGGAGCTGTTTTTT.

The sample holds one count of this clone. This sequence joins TRBV27 and TRBJ2-7; D may be TRBD1 (5 bases). This CDR3 comprises 17 residues. Germline lookup yields CDR1 MNHEY and CDR2 SMNVEV (reference sequence). V shed 6 bases and J shed 0 bases, with 21 bases lying between them. The CDR3 DNA is TGTGCCAGCAGAAAGACAGCGTCTAGGTCGAGCTCCTACGAGCAGTACTTC. This codes for CASRKTASRSSSYEQYF.

This chain connects TRBV19 to TRBJ1-3, with D unresolved. The CDR3 runs 12 residues. Trimming shortened V by 6 bases and J by 4 bases, and 7 bases separated the two germline ends. Per germline, CDR1 LNHDA and CDR2 SQIVND (reference sequence). The CDR3 DNA sequence: TGTGCCAGTAGGCGACAAGGAAACACCATATATTTT. The encoded protein is CASRRQGNTIYF.

J is TRBJ1-2 and V is TRBV6-5; TRBD1 agrees at 9 bases. Germline V gene data show CDR1 as MNHEY and CDR2 as SVGAGI. V was clipped by 5 bases and J by 6 bases; unmatched bases: 4. The CDR3 has 13 amino acids. The CDR3 bases are TGTGCCAGCAGTCTACAGGGGGCTAATGGCTACACCTTC. The encoded protein is CASSLQGANGYTF.